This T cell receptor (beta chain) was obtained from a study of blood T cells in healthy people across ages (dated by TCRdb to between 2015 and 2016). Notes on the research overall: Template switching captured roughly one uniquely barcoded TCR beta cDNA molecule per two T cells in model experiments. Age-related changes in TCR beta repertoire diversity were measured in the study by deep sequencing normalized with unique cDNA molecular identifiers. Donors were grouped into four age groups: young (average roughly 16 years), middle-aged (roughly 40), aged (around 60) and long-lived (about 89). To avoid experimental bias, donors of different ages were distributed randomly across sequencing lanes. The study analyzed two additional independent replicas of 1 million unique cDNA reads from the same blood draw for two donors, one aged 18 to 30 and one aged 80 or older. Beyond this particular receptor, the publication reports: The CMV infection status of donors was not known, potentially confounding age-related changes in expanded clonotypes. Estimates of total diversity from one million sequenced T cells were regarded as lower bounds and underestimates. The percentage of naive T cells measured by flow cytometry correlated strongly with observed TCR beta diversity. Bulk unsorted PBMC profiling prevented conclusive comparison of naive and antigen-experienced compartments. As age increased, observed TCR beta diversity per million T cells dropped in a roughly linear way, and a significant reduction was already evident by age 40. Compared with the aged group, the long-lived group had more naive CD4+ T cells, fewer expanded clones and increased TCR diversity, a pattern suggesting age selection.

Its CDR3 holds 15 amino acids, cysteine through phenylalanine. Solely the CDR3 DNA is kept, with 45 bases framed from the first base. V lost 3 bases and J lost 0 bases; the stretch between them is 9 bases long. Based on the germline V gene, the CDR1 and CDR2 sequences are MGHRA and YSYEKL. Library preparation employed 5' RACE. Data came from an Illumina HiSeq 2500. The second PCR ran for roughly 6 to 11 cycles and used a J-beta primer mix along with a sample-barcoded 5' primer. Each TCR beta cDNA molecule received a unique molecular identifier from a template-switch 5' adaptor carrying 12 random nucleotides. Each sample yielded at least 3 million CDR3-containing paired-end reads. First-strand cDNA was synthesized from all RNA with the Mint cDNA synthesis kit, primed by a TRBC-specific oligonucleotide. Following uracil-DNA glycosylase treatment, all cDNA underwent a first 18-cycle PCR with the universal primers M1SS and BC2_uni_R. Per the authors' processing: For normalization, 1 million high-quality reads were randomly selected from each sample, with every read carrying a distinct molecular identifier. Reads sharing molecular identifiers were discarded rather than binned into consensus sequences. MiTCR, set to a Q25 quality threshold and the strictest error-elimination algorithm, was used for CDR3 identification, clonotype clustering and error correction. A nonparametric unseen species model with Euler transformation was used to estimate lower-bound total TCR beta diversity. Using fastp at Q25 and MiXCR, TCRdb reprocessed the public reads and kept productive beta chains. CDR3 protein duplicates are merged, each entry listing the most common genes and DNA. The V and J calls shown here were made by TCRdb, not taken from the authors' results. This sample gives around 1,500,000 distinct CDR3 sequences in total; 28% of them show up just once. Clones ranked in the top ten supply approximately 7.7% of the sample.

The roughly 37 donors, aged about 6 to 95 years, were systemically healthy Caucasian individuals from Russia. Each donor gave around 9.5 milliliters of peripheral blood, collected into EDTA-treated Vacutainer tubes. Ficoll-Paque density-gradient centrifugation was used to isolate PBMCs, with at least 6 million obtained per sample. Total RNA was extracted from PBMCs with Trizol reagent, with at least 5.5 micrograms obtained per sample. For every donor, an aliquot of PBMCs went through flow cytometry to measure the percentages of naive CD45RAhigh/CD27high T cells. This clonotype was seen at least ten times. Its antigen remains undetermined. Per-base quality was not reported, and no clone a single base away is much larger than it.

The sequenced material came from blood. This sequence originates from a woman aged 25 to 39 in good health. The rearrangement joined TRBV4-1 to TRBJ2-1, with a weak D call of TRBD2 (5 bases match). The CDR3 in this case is CASSQTTYSYNEQFF. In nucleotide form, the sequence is TGCGCCAGCAGCCAGACTACTTACTCCTACAATGAGCAGTTCTTC.